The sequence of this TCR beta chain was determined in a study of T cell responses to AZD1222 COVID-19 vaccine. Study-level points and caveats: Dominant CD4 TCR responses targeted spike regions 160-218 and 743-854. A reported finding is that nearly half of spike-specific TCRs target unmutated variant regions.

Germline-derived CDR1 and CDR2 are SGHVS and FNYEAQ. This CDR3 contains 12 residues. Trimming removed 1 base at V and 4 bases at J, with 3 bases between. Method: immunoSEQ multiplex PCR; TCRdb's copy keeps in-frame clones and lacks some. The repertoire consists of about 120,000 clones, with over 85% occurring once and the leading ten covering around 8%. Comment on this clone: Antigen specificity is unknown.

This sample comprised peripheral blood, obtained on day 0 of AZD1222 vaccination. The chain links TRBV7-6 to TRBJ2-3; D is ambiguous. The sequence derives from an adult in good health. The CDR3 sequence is CASSLVADTQYF. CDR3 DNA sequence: TGTGCCAGCAGCTTAGTCGCAGATACGCAGTATTTT.